This TCR beta chain was observed in a study of blood T cells in healthy people across ages. As for the study in general: About one barcoded beta molecule was captured per two T cells (by template switching).

The use of a sample-barcoded 5' primer and a J-beta primer mix characterized a second PCR of about 7 to 12 cycles. TCRdb itself ran the 5' RACE reads through MiXCR, one entry per CDR3 protein. In the table there are hundreds of thousands of distinct CDR3 sequences, 55% to 65% of which are singletons. This CDR3 is built from 13 residues. Trimming took 8 bases from V and 0 from J, leaving 8 bases between them. Per germline, CDR1 ENHRY and CDR2 SYGVKD. This clonotype came up once. The sample comprised blood. The genes are TRBV10-3 and TRBJ2-1; TRBD2 is a possible D gene (6 bases). The TCR was taken from a man aged 25-45 years in good health. CDR3 in DNA: TGTGCCATCGGCGGGGACTCCTACAATGAGCAGTTCTTC. As protein: CAIGGDSYNEQFF.